Sequencing of this T cell receptor (beta chain) was carried out in a study of shared clonotypes between healthy human individuals. Study context: Donors, aged 18 to 49, were a couple of women and a few men. Broader study findings: Several donors shared around 5.2% of their naive CD4 clonotypes. Sequencing of the sorted subsets was shown by rarefaction to be incomplete despite large depth.

The test was conducted at deep level. Produced via immunoSEQ multiplex PCR; TCRdb's table is partial and in-frame only. The repertoire consists of 800,000 or so clones, with around 96% occurring once and the leading ten covering approximately 0.2%. The CDR3 is made up of 13 amino acids. V dropped 5 bases and J dropped 3 bases, with 11 bases sitting between them. Germline V gene lookup returns CDR1 SEHNR and CDR2 FQNEAQ (reference sequence). Naive CD8 cells lacked CD45RO and underwent positive selection for CCR7, leaving out terminally differentiated effector memory CD45RA+ cells. A note on this clone: Its specificity is not known.

Sequencing was performed on naive CD8+ T cells sorted from blood. The chain carries TRBV7-9 and TRBJ2-7; D ambiguous. This TCR derives from a man aged 25-45 years in good health. CDR3 DNA sequence: TGTGCCAGCAGCCCCCCAATCCACTACGAGCAGTACTTC. Protein sequence: CASSPPIHYEQYF.